A single sample gave rise to the 19 T cell receptor beta chains below, sequenced in a study of blood T cell repertoires in COVID-19. Generated by immunoSEQ multiplex PCR, the TCRdb table keeps only in-frame clones and is missing some. The sample has fewer than 200,000 clones, roughly 82% seen once; the top ten hold 8.4%. The sequenced sample consisted of peripheral blood. The receptor set was obtained from a woman in her 70s with acute or convalescent COVID-19.

The chain is built from TRBV19 and TRBJ2-2; D perhaps matches TRBD2 (7 bases). The germline V and J ends were trimmed by 8 bases and 5 bases, with 21 bases remaining between them. This CDR3 comprises 16 residues. Per the germline V gene, CDR1 is LNHDA and CDR2 is SQIVND (reference sequence). The CDR3 here is CASSTHTGGPTGELFF. The CDR3 coding sequence is TGTGCCAGTTCTACTCATACCGGGGGGCCTACCGGGGAGCTGTTTTTT.

V and J are TRBV7-7 and TRBJ2-1, with 13 bases that match TRBD2. In germline, CDR1 is SSHAT, CDR2 FNYEAQ (reference sequence). The CDR3 sequence is 16 residues long. Trimming took 1 base from V and 4 from J; bases not matched to a gene: 1. CDR3 sequence: CASSLGLAGGYNEQFF. The CDR3 region has the DNA TGTGCCAGCAGCTTAGGACTAGCGGGAGGATACAATGAGCAGTTCTTC.

V usage is TRBV4-2 and J usage is TRBJ2-7; 9 positions match TRBD1. CDR3 length: 14 amino acids. Germline V gene sequence: CDR1 LGHNA, CDR2 YNFKEQ. Trimming took 2 bases from V and 4 from J; bases not matched to a gene: 3. The CDR3 spells CASSQTGQGYEQYF. The CDR3 region has the DNA TGTGCCAGCAGCCAAACGGGACAGGGATACGAGCAGTACTTC.

This chain links TRBV19 with TRBJ2-7; 8 bases align to TRBD2. V dropped 5 bases and J dropped 0; count of bases not matched to a gene: 9. Per the germline V gene, CDR1 is LNHDA and CDR2 is SQIVND (reference sequence). The length of the CDR3 is 16 residues. The CDR3 spells CASSRYSGTFSYEQYF. The DNA for the CDR3 is TGTGCCAGTAGTCGGTATAGCGGGACCTTCTCCTACGAGCAGTACTTC.

This CDR3 is CSVDSGGGRNYGYTF. In DNA, the CDR3 is TGCAGCGTTGACTCCGGCGGGGGTCGGAACTATGGCTACACCTTC. The chain recombines TRBV29-1 with TRBJ1-2; D possibly corresponds to TRBD1 (5 bases). Germline V lookup: CDR1 SQVTM, CDR2 ANQGSEA. The CDR3 consists of 15 residues. V was pared by 3 bases and J by 2 bases, with 16 bases between.

The chain carries TRBV7-2 and TRBJ2-7; a weak D match, TRBD1 (8 bases). V lost 1 base and J 2 bases, leaving 15 bases between the germline ends. Germline V lookup: CDR1 SGHTA, CDR2 FQGNSA. CDR3 length: 16 residues. CDR3 in amino acids: CASSLGRTGRAYEQYF. CDR3 bases: TGTGCCAGCAGCTTAGGGCGGACAGGGAGGGCCTACGAGCAGTACTTC.

V is TRBV2 and J is TRBJ1-1, with TRBD1 as a possible D gene (6 bases). V shed 5 bases and J shed 10 bases, with 11 bases lying between them. Germline CDR1 is SNHLY and CDR2 is FYNNEI. The CDR3 covers 11 residues. CDR3 sequence (DNA): TGTGCCAGCAGTTTCGACAGGTTAGCTTTCTTT. It is translated as CASSFDRLAFF.

The V and J genes are TRBV6-5 and TRBJ1-1; possibly TRBD1 for D (5 bases). CDR1 and CDR2 (germline): MNHEY, SVGAGI. The CDR3 is made up of 13 amino acids. The V gene lost 8 bases and the J gene lost 4 bases, with 14 bases spanning the gap. CDR3 sequence (DNA): TGTGCCAGCTTCAGGGTTAGTGGCACTGAAGCTTTCTTT. Its translation is CASFRVSGTEAFF.

This sequence joins TRBV6-1 and TRBJ1-3, with 8 bases identical to TRBD1. The CDR3 has 15 amino acids. CDR1 is MNHNS, CDR2 SASEGT, per germline. V was clipped by 3 bases and J by 2 bases; unmatched bases: 3. CDR3: CASSEDRATGNTIYF. The CDR3 DNA reads as TGTGCCAGCAGTGAGGACAGGGCTACTGGAAACACCATATATTTT.

This sequence joins TRBV28 and TRBJ1-5; the D gene is possibly TRBD1 (5 bases). This CDR3 region has 16 residues. V dropped 4 bases and J dropped 3 bases, with 16 bases sitting between them. Germline CDR1 reads MDHEN; CDR2 reads SYDVKM. DNA for the CDR3: TGTGCCAGCAGTTCCCTGAGGAGGGGAGTCAATCAGCCCCAGCATTTT. Translating it yields CASSSLRRGVNQPQHF.

The chain combines TRBV4-1 with TRBJ2-1; TRBD2 aligns across 13 bases. Trimming at V came to 3 bases and at J to 5 bases, leaving 7 bases not matched to a gene. Germline V CDR1 and CDR2: MGHRA, YSYEKL. The length of the CDR3 is 17 residues. The CDR3 bases are TGCGCCAGCAGCCAGTATCCGGGACTAGCGGGAAACAATGAGCAGTTCTTC. This gives the protein CASSQYPGLAGNNEQFF.

The rearrangement joins TRBV3-1 (or the pseudogene TRBV3-2) to TRBJ2-1, with D hard to call. This CDR3 is built from 18 residues. CDR1 LGHDT and CDR2 YNNKEL come from the germline V gene (reference sequence). The germline V and J ends were trimmed by 2 bases and 2 bases, with 19 bases remaining between them. This CDR3 reads CASSQLVSSGLTYNEQFF. The CDR3 nucleotides read TGTGCCAGCAGCCAATTAGTTTCTTCCGGGTTAACCTACAATGAGCAGTTCTTC.

The chain combines TRBV6-6 with TRBJ2-7; D is uncertain. Germline values: CDR1 MNHNY, CDR2 SVGAGI (reference sequence). Trimming pared 2 bases from V and 3 bases from J, leaving 8 bases between. CDR3 length: 13 amino acids. The CDR3 region has the DNA TGTGCCAGCAGTTACGCACAGCTCTACGAGCAGTACTTC. This encodes CASSYAQLYEQYF.

The chain is built from TRBV5-1 and TRBJ2-1, with D possibly being TRBD2 (5 bases). The CDR3 totals 17 residues. Trimming removed 4 bases from V and 0 bases from J, with 17 bases in between. Germline CDR1 SGHRS, CDR2 YFSETQ. The CDR3 bases are TGCGCCAGCAGCCCCAGACTTACTACTAGCTCCTACAATGAGCAGTTCTTC. It specifies CASSPRLTTSSYNEQFF.

This sequence joins TRBV3-1 (or the pseudogene TRBV3-2) and TRBJ2-1; 12 nucleotides line up with TRBD2. The CDR3 sequence is 17 residues long. V was clipped by 4 bases and J by 6 bases; unmatched bases: 10. CDR1 is LGHDT and CDR2 is YNNKEL in the germline V gene (reference sequence). CDR3 in DNA: TGTGCCAGCAGCCGGGGTCCTAGCGGGAGGGACATCAATGAGCAGTTCTTC. It translates to CASSRGPSGRDINEQFF.

CDR3 protein: CASSLVRGGLAGTYNEQFF. The DNA of the CDR3 is TGTGCCAGCAGCTTGGTTCGGGGTGGACTAGCGGGGACCTACAATGAGCAGTTCTTC. The chain couples TRBV5-6 to TRBJ2-1; 12 nucleotides match TRBD2. The J segment lost 2 bases and the V segment lost 0 bases, leaving 9 bases of the junction unmatched. Germline CDR1 reads SGHDT; CDR2 reads YYEEEE. The CDR3 is 19 amino acids.

The DNA for the CDR3 is TGTGCCAGCAGTGACTCTTTGCGTGTCTCCTATAATTCACCCCTCCACTTT. Encoded protein: CASSDSLRVSYNSPLHF. J is TRBJ1-6 and V is TRBV6-4; D ambiguous. From germline, CDR1 is MRHNA and CDR2 SNTAGT. With 0 bases removed from V and 0 bases from J, the gap between germline ends came to 9 bases. There are 17 residues in the CDR3.

V and J are TRBV7-9 and TRBJ2-2, with 8 bases aligning to TRBD1. CDR1 is SEHNR, CDR2 FQNEAQ, per germline (reference sequence). This CDR3 region has 17 residues. The trim removed 6 bases at V and 3 bases at J, leaving 12 bases unmatched. The CDR3 DNA follows: TGTGCCAGCAGTTCCTCGGGGGACAGGACATACACCGGGGAGCTGTTTTTT. Amino acid sequence: CASSSSGDRTYTGELFF.

This clone was seen only a few times. At one end the junction does not follow the germline gene, possibly because of a read error. The chain recombines TRBV2 with TRBJ2-4, with unresolved D. CDR1 SNHLY and CDR2 FYNNEI come from the germline V gene. This CDR3 spans 14 amino acids. CDR3 bases: TGTGCCAGCAGAGAAGCCTTAGCCAAAAACATTCAGTACTTC. This sequence encodes CASREALAKNIQYF.